The 15 T cell receptor beta chains below all came from one sample that was sequenced in a study of identifying expanded T cells in peripheral blood. The protocol was immunoSEQ multiplex PCR, while the TCRdb copy is restricted to in-frame clones and leaves out a portion. The sample consists of 95,000 to 150,000 clones, 84% of them appearing once. The sequenced sample was blood. These receptor sequences come from a person aged 18 to 75 in good health.

This sequence joins TRBV7-2 and TRBJ2-6, with 7 nucleotides matching TRBD1. After removal of 4 bases from V and 2 bases from J, the junction contained 2 bases not matched to a gene. The CDR3 is 15 amino acids. In germline, CDR1 is SGHTA, CDR2 FQGNSA. This CDR3 is CASSSDRAGANVLTF. The CDR3 DNA reads as TGTGCCAGCAGCTCTGACAGGGCTGGGGCCAACGTCCTGACTTTC.

Here the CDR3 reads CASSVGGDRSNQPQHF. DNA for the CDR3: TGTGCCAGCAGCGTAGGCGGAGACCGTAGCAATCAGCCCCAGCATTTT. The chain uses TRBV9 and TRBJ1-5; D remains ambiguous. Trimming cost V 0 bases and J 0 bases, with 10 bases left between them. CDR3 length equals 16 residues. Germline CDR1 SGDLS, CDR2 YYNGEE.

Ten or more counts support this clone. The chain combines TRBV4-1 with TRBJ2-1; 7 positions match TRBD2. Looked up from germline, CDR1 is MGHRA and CDR2 is YSYEKL. Unmatched junction bases numbered 10, after V lost 4 bases and J lost 10 bases. The CDR3 covers 14 residues. The CDR3 DNA reads as TGCGCCAGCAGCCCTTGGGCAGGGAGGGCCGAGCAGTTCTTC. It codes for CASSPWAGRAEQFF.

The V call is TRBV5-1, the J call TRBJ1-2; the D is unclear. This CDR3 region has 17 residues. The germline V and J ends were trimmed by 0 bases and 5 bases, with 20 bases remaining between them. Germline-derived CDR1 and CDR2 are SGHRS and YFSETQ. In DNA form, the CDR3 reads TGCGCCAGCAGCTTGGGGTCAAGGCCAGGTGCTCCGTATGGCTACACCTTC. This encodes CASSLGSRPGAPYGYTF.

The genes are TRBV6-1 and TRBJ2-7; D is ambiguous. V lost 6 bases and J 0 bases, leaving 15 bases between the germline ends. The germline CDR1 and CDR2 sequences are MNHNS and SASEGT. The CDR3 has 15 amino acids. The CDR3 region has the DNA TGTGCCAGCAGCGTCACGGGCAGTTCCTCCTACGAGCAGTACTTC. Protein product: CASSVTGSSSYEQYF.

The chain is built from TRBV27 and TRBJ2-7; D remains unclear. Germline V gene data show CDR1 as MNHEY and CDR2 as SMNVEV (reference sequence). The CDR3 runs 15 residues. Between the trimmed V and J ends, which lost 7 bases and 5 bases, there was a span of 21 bases. The CDR3 DNA reads TGTGCCAGCACTCTAACCTCGGGCAGGTACCACGAGCAGTACTTC. Translation gives CASTLTSGRYHEQYF.

V and J are TRBV30 and TRBJ1-2; D unresolved. There are 14 residues in the CDR3. Trimming removed 0 bases at V and 6 bases at J, with 14 bases between. The germline gives CDR1 GTSNPN, CDR2 SVGIG (reference sequence). The chain's CDR3 is CAWSVSLRPNGYTF. CDR3 DNA: TGTGCCTGGAGTGTAAGCCTACGGCCGAATGGCTACACCTTC.

This CDR3 is CASRPRGANYGYTF. CDR3 bases: TGTGCCAGCAGACCCAGGGGGGCTAACTATGGCTACACCTTC. V and J are TRBV7-2 and TRBJ1-2; 7 bases map to TRBD1. The CDR3 length is 14 residues. V trimming: 6 bases; J trimming: 0 bases; junction bases outside the gene matches: 4. Per the germline V gene, CDR1 is SGHTA and CDR2 is FQGNSA.

This clone turned up a few times. The J gene is TRBJ1-1, the V gene TRBV7-9, with D uncertain. Trimming removed 1 base from V and 3 bases from J, with 6 bases in between. Germline V gene sequence: CDR1 SEHNR, CDR2 FQNEAQ (reference sequence). The CDR3 extends over 13 amino acids. CDR3 DNA sequence: TGTGCCAGCAGCTTAGTCCAGGACACTGAAGCTTTCTTT. It specifies CASSLVQDTEAFF. The complete variable domain, with remaining parts taken from reference TRBV7-9 and TRBJ1-1, reads DTGVSQNPRHKITKRGQNVTFRCDPISEHNRLYWYRQTLGQGPEFLTYFQNEAQLEKSRLLSDRFSAERPKGSFSTLEIQRTEQGDSAMYLCASSLVQDTEAFFGQGTRLTVV.

V is TRBV6-5 and J is TRBJ1-2; D gene uncertain. The CDR3 spans 14 residues. Trimming stripped 2 bases from V and 5 bases from J, with 12 bases between. CDR1 and CDR2 (germline): MNHEY, SVGAGI. The DNA of the CDR3 is TGTGCCAGCAGTTACAGGGTGTTCGGTTATGGCTACACCTTC. This encodes CASSYRVFGYGYTF.

This clone came up once. The chain uses TRBV4-3 and TRBJ1-1; tentatively, D is TRBD1 (6 bases). CDR1 LGHNA and CDR2 YSLEER come from the germline V gene. V dropped 0 bases and J dropped 6 bases, with 23 bases sitting between them. CDR3 size: 18 residues. CDR3 bases: TGCGCCAGCAGCCAAGATCGAGGGGGGAGGACCGCCCTGGCTGAAGCTTTCTTT. This codes for CASSQDRGGRTALAEAFF.

The V call is TRBV2, the J call TRBJ1-5; D might be TRBD1 (6 bases). This CDR3 has 15 amino acids. In germline, CDR1 is SNHLY, CDR2 FYNNEI. V lost 6 bases, J lost 5 bases, and 17 bases lay in between. The DNA of the CDR3 is TGTGCCAGCAGGAGGGGGGTGAGGGACTATCAGCCCCAGCATTTT. Encoded protein: CASRRGVRDYQPQHF.

The rearrangement links TRBV29-1 to TRBJ2-5; D ambiguous. The closer fit of TRBJ2-7 to the DNA end suggests the J call may be wrong. This CDR3 region has 14 residues. From germline, CDR1 is SQVTM and CDR2 ANQGSEA. The CDR3: CSVEVVARPYEQYF. In DNA, the CDR3 is TGCAGCGTTGAAGTGGTAGCCAGGCCCTACGAGCAGTACTTC.

The count of this clone is one. This chain links TRBV7-2 with TRBJ2-1, with 9 bases fitting TRBD1. This CDR3 has 15 amino acids. V trimming: 7 bases; J trimming: 8 bases; junction bases outside the gene matches: 12. Germline V CDR1 and CDR2: SGHTA, FQGNSA. CDR3 sequence (DNA): TGTGCCAGCACCTCGGGGGACAGGGTTTGGTATGAGCAGTTCTTC. It specifies CASTSGDRVWYEQFF.

The chain combines TRBV19 with TRBJ1-1; D gene ambiguous. The V end lost 6 bases, the J end lost 7 bases, and 12 bases lay between the germline ends. From germline, CDR1 is LNHDA and CDR2 SQIVND (reference sequence). The CDR3 contains 12 residues. CDR3 in DNA: TGTGCCAGTAGGAGCGTATCCGGTGAAGCTTTCTTT. Amino acids: CASRSVSGEAFF.